This TCR beta chain was sequenced in a study of blood T cell repertoires in COVID-19 (dated by TCRdb to 2019 to 2021). About the investigation overall: Samples from collaborators originated in the United States, Italy and Spain and spanned both the acute and convalescent phases of COVID-19. Deeply sampled blood TCRbeta repertoires from subjects exposed to, actively infected with, or recovered from COVID-19 were included in the dataset. The sample metadata nearly always contained a de-identified subject ID, COVID-19 status, age in years and sex. HLA class I and class II types, where available, came from metadata supplied by the sample provider rather than from assay-based typing. The material from the prospective study consisted of cDNA or gDNA derived from T cells, B-cell-depleted T cells, or PBMCs. Samples came from the ongoing ImmuneRACE study (first 160 participants) plus 1,254 subjects from 6 global collaborators. A freely available public database, intended as a resource for researchers studying the immune response to SARS-CoV-2, is where the repertoires were released. Overall study outcomes, separate from this receptor: How much clinical and demographic metadata was included differed by source and by participant, and the metadata was provided uncurated.

Participants in the prospective study were enrolled through a virtual design, were aged roughly 18 to 100 years, and lived in roughly 24 United States geographic areas. To assign participants to cohorts, the prospective study relied on clinical history that participants themselves reported in a screening survey and a study questionnaire. Each participant in the prospective study had whole blood, serum and a nasopharyngeal or oropharyngeal swab collected by mobile phlebotomists. Prospective study participants could optionally give additional blood draws and questionnaires over an approximately 2-month period. Prospective study blood samples were shipped either frozen or at room temperature before DNA extraction. TCRbeta CDR3 regions were amplified from genomic DNA using the immunoSEQ Assay, a bias-controlled multiplex PCR. Concerning the study's data processing: Within the assay, amplification of reference gene primers was used to estimate how many nucleated cells each sample contained. To quantify the absolute abundance of each unique TCRbeta CDR3 rearrangement, sequence reads were collapsed and filtered. Productive Simpson clonality was computed per sample as the square root of Simpson's diversity index over productive rearrangements. TCRdb carries this immuneACCESS record with in-frame sequences only. Its versions omit some clonotypes, under half of them owing to an unresolved V gene in the studies checked, with the rest unexplained. V and J calls and clone size come straight from that table; D and trimming were deduced from the DNA. The sample profile shows about 240,000 clones; about 87% of them were found once. The ten largest clones add up to just over 2.5% of the sample.

The CDR3 numbers 15 residues from cysteine through phenylalanine. The CDR3 DNA has 45 bases and is translated from base 1. The germline V end is reduced by 5 bases and the J end by 6 bases; junction bases left unmatched: 3. The germline V gene encodes CDR1 SGHTA and CDR2 FQGNSA. About this clone: Its antigen is unknown. Per-base qualities were not stored, and no clone one base away is much larger.

Sequenced material: PBMCs or T cells enriched from blood (not recorded which). The receptor chain draws on TRBV7-2 and TRBJ2-2, with 13 junctional bases fitting TRBD2. The sequence was obtained from a woman under 40 with acute COVID-19. The CDR3 reads CASSAGTSGAGELFF. The bases read TGTGCCAGCAGCGCGGGGACTAGCGGGGCCGGGGAGCTGTTTTTT.